These T cell receptor beta chains were read from a single sample in a study of blood T cell repertoires in COVID-19. Some clones are missing from TCRdb's copy, which holds only in-frame ones; the method was immunoSEQ multiplex PCR. The repertoire holds around 210,000 clones, 80% to 90% seen once, with around 1.5% in the top ten. The sample comprised peripheral blood. All receptors derive from a man younger than 35 with active or convalescent COVID-19. Each CDR3 is given with its conserved first and last residue. A D gene is named only where the DNA matches it firmly. Clone size is given for some rows only: seen once, a few or many times, or a class if the clone is expanded.

D: .; V: TRBV30; J: TRBJ1-2; size: .; DNA: TGTGCCTGGAGTGTAGGACAGATCTATGGCTACACCTTC; CDR3: CAWSVGQIYGYTF
D: .; V: TRBV10-1; J: TRBJ2-7; size: once; DNA: TGCGCCAGCAGTGAGGTCGCGGGGAGCGACGAGCAGTACTTC; CDR3: CASSEVAGSDEQYF
D: .; V: TRBV29-1; J: TRBJ2-1; size: many; DNA: TGCAGCGTAGGCCCCGGAGGGCCTCTAACTGAGCAGTTCTTC; CDR3: CSVGPGGPLTEQFF
D: .; V: TRBV5-1; J: TRBJ1-3; size: .; DNA: TGCGCCAGCAGCTCGCAGGGTCAGGGGATATATTTT; CDR3: CASSSQGQGIYF
D: .; V: TRBV12-3/TRBV12-4; J: TRBJ1-4; size: .; DNA: TGTGCCAGCAGTTTTAAAGAAAAACTGTTTTTT; CDR3: CASSFKEKLFF
D: TRBD1; V: TRBV11-2; J: TRBJ1-6; size: .; DNA: TGTGCCAGCAGCCCAATCCGGGACAGCAGTTCACCCCTCCACTTT; CDR3: CASSPIRDSSSPLHF
D: TRBD1; V: TRBV24-1; J: TRBJ1-2; size: .; DNA: TGTGCCACCAGTGACTACACAGGGGGGCTTTATGGCTACACCTTC; CDR3: CATSDYTGGLYGYTF
D: .; V: TRBV19; J: TRBJ1-1; size: .; DNA: TGTGCCAGTAGTGGAACTACGGGACTGGGCAACACTGAAGCTTTCTTT; CDR3: CASSGTTGLGNTEAFF
D: .; V: TRBV4-1; J: TRBJ2-5; size: many; DNA: TGCGCCAGCAGCCAAGAACTGCTAGGCAAAATGGGGACCCAGTACTTC; CDR3: CASSQELLGKMGTQYF
D: TRBD1; V: TRBV19; J: TRBJ1-4; size: .; DNA: TGTGCCAGTAGCAAGACAGGGCTGTATGATGAAAAACTGTTTTTT; CDR3: CASSKTGLYDEKLFF
D: TRBD2; V: TRBV6-5; J: TRBJ2-1; size: .; DNA: TGTGCCAGCAGTTACCATGCGGGAGAGAATGAGCAGTTCTTC; CDR3: CASSYHAGENEQFF
D: .; V: TRBV28; J: TRBJ1-2; size: once; DNA: TGTGCCAGCAGTTTATGGTCCCGGGTCTACACCTTC; CDR3: CASSLWSRVYTF
D: TRBD2; V: TRBV7-9; J: TRBJ2-7; size: once; DNA: TGTGCCAGCAGCTCCACCTCTAGCGGGCCCACCTACGAGCAGTACTTC; CDR3: CASSSTSSGPTYEQYF
D: .; V: TRBV30; J: TRBJ1-2; size: .; DNA: TGTGCCTGGGACCCAGGGGCGGAATCGGATGGCTACACCTTC; CDR3: CAWDPGAESDGYTF
D: TRBD1; V: TRBV6-5; J: TRBJ1-2; size: .; DNA: TGTGCCAGCAGGAAAACCCTTACAGGGGGCTCTGGCTACACCTTC; CDR3: CASRKTLTGGSGYTF
D: .; V: TRBV19; J: TRBJ1-1; size: .; DNA: TGTGCCAGTAGGACTCTTACTGATCGGGAAGCTTTCTTT; CDR3: CASRTLTDREAFF
D: TRBD2; V: TRBV10-3; J: TRBJ2-3; size: .; DNA: TGTGCCATCAGTTTAAGCGGGGGTAGGACAGATACGCAGTATTTT; CDR3: CAISLSGGRTDTQYF
D: TRBD2; V: TRBV5-4; J: TRBJ2-2; size: .; DNA: TGTGCCAGCAGCCCCGGGACTAGCGGCACCGGGGAGCTGTTTTTT; CDR3: CASSPGTSGTGELFF
D: TRBD1; V: TRBV6-2/TRBV6-3; J: TRBJ2-4; size: .; DNA: TGTGCCAGCAGTTACTCCAGGGGGCTTGGTAACATTCAGTACTTC; CDR3: CASSYSRGLGNIQYF
D: TRBD1; V: TRBV5-4; J: TRBJ2-7; size: .; DNA: TGTGCCAGCAGCTTACCGGGACAGGGGAGGGTCGAGCAGTACTTC; CDR3: CASSLPGQGRVEQYF
D: TRBD2; V: TRBV30; J: TRBJ2-1; size: .; DNA: TGTGCCTGGAGTGTTTCTTCCGGACTAGCGGGAGTCTATGAGCAGTTCTTC; CDR3: CAWSVSSGLAGVYEQFF
D: TRBD1; V: TRBV2; J: TRBJ1-4; size: .; DNA: TGTGCCAGCAGTTTCGGACAGGGCTCTAATGAAAAACTGTTTTTT; CDR3: CASSFGQGSNEKLFF
D: .; V: TRBV6-5; J: TRBJ2-7; size: .; DNA: TGTGCCAGCAGTTCTCAGATGGAGCAGTACTTC; CDR3: CASSSQMEQYF
D: .; V: TRBV28; J: TRBJ1-3; size: .; DNA: TGTGCCTGCGGCGGGGGCATTCCTGGAAACACCATATATTTT; CDR3: CACGGGIPGNTIYF
D: .; V: TRBV19; J: TRBJ1-1; size: .; DNA: TGTGCCAGTAGTATTACGACAACAAACACTGAAGCTTTCTTT; CDR3: CASSITTTNTEAFF
D: TRBD1; V: TRBV5-1; J: TRBJ2-3; size: .; DNA: TGCGCCAGCAGCCAAGGACAGGGGTCAGATACGCAGTATTTT; CDR3: CASSQGQGSDTQYF
D: .; V: TRBV21-1; J: TRBJ1-5; size: .; DNA: TGTGCCAGCAGCAAAAAGGAGGGACAGGGGGGCGATCAGCCCCAGCATTTT; CDR3: CASSKKEGQGGDQPQHF
D: TRBD1; V: TRBV6-5; J: TRBJ2-5; size: .; DNA: TGTGCCAGCAGAGGGCAGGGGGCTAGGGAGACCCAGTACTTC; CDR3: CASRGQGARETQYF
D: .; V: TRBV5-1; J: TRBJ1-1; size: .; DNA: TGCGCCAGCGTTCGGGAGCCGGGGCCGAACACTGAAGCTTTCTTT; CDR3: CASVREPGPNTEAFF
D: .; V: TRBV5-1; J: TRBJ2-2; size: .; DNA: TGCGCCAGCAGCTTGGCAGGGAACACCGGGGAGCTGTTTTTT; CDR3: CASSLAGNTGELFF
D: .; V: TRBV5-4; J: TRBJ1-2; size: many; DNA: TGTGCCAGCAGCTTGGGTGACGGCAGTGACATCTATGGCTACACCTTC; CDR3: CASSLGDGSDIYGYTF
D: .; V: TRBV19; J: TRBJ2-3; size: .; DNA: TGTGCCAGTAGTATTGGCGGGGTTAGCACAGATACGCAGTATTTT; CDR3: CASSIGGVSTDTQYF
D: TRBD2; V: TRBV5-6; J: TRBJ2-7; size: .; DNA: TGTGCCAGCAGCTTGGCCGCTAGCGGGGCCGGGTGGGAGCAGTACTTC; CDR3: CASSLAASGAGWEQYF
D: .; V: TRBV19; J: TRBJ1-2; size: .; DNA: TGTGCCAGTAGTTTGGGCGGGACCAACTATGGCTACACCTTC; CDR3: CASSLGGTNYGYTF
D: .; V: TRBV27; J: TRBJ1-1; size: .; DNA: TGTGCCAGCAGTTCTCTTCTTGGCGTGGCGAGGACTGAAGCTTTCTTT; CDR3: CASSSLLGVARTEAFF
D: .; V: TRBV6-2/TRBV6-3; J: TRBJ2-7; size: .; DNA: TGTGCCAGCAGTAGACGGACAGCCTCGATGTCCTACGAGCAGTACTTC; CDR3: CASSRRTASMSYEQYF
D: .; V: TRBV5-1; J: TRBJ2-7; size: .; DNA: TGCGCCAGCAGCTTGCTGAGGGACTCCTACGAGCAGTACTTC; CDR3: CASSLLRDSYEQYF
D: TRBD2; V: TRBV7-2; J: TRBJ2-5; size: once; DNA: TGTGCCAGCAGCGAGGGACTAGCGGAAGAGACCCAGTACTTC; CDR3: CASSEGLAEETQYF
D: .; V: TRBV29-1; J: TRBJ2-2; size: .; DNA: TGCAGCGCCGAGCTAGCCGTCCTGGGTGCCGGGGAGCTGTTTTTT; CDR3: CSAELAVLGAGELFF
D: TRBD1; V: TRBV9; J: TRBJ1-1; size: .; DNA: TGTGCCAGCAGCGTAGCTTGGGGGGCGGGACAGAAGAACACTGAAGCTTTCTTT; CDR3: CASSVAWGAGQKNTEAFF
D: TRBD1; V: TRBV24-1; J: TRBJ2-7; size: .; DNA: TGTGCCACCAGTGATCGACGGACAGGGCACTACGAGCAGTACTTC; CDR3: CATSDRRTGHYEQYF
D: TRBD1; V: TRBV10-3; J: TRBJ1-1; size: .; DNA: TGTGCCATCAGAACAGGGGGGTTCACTGAAGCTTTCTTT; CDR3: CAIRTGGFTEAFF
D: TRBD2; V: TRBV28; J: TRBJ2-5; size: .; DNA: TGTGCCAGCAGTCTGGGAGGGTCCCAGTACTTC; CDR3: CASSLGGSQYF
D: .; V: TRBV28; J: TRBJ2-7; size: .; DNA: TGTGCCAGCAGTTTAAAAGGGGGTCTAGGATACGAGCAGTACTTC; CDR3: CASSLKGGLGYEQYF
D: TRBD1; V: TRBV19; J: TRBJ2-7; size: .; DNA: TGTGCCAGTAGCTACCGGGACAGGGACTCCTACGAGCAGTACTTC; CDR3: CASSYRDRDSYEQYF
D: .; V: TRBV6-5; J: TRBJ2-6; size: .; DNA: TGTGCCAGCAGTTATGGAGGCGGGGCCAACGTCCTGACTTTC; CDR3: CASSYGGGANVLTF
D: .; V: TRBV28; J: TRBJ1-5; size: .; DNA: TGTGCCAGCAGCCCCGCTGGGTTTGTAGGGGGCAATCAGCCCCAGCATTTT; CDR3: CASSPAGFVGGNQPQHF
D: .; V: TRBV6-6; J: TRBJ2-3; size: .; DNA: TGTGCCAGCAGCTCCGCGGGGTTAGGAGGGGATACGCAGTATTTT; CDR3: CASSSAGLGGDTQYF
D: TRBD1; V: TRBV27; J: TRBJ1-1; size: .; DNA: TGTGCCAGCAGTTTATCGGGGACAGGGATGGGTTTCGAAGCTTTCTTT; CDR3: CASSLSGTGMGFEAFF
D: TRBD2; V: TRBV29-1; J: TRBJ2-3; size: .; DNA: TGCAGCGTCGACACTAGCGGGGGAGCAAATACGCAGTATTTT; CDR3: CSVDTSGGANTQYF
D: TRBD2; V: TRBV29-1; J: TRBJ2-1; size: .; DNA: TGCAGCGTTGACTTATTAGCGGGAGGCGATGAGCAGTTCTTC; CDR3: CSVDLLAGGDEQFF
D: TRBD2; V: TRBV6-2/TRBV6-3; J: TRBJ2-5; size: .; DNA: TGTGCCAGCAGCCCTCATGTTGGGGGTTTTGGTAAAAATTCTGGGACTAGCGGGCAAGAGACCCAGTACTTC; CDR3: CASSPHVGGFGKNSGTSGQETQYF
D: .; V: TRBV6-6; J: TRBJ1-5; size: .; DNA: TGTGCCAGCAGTTACCTTTCCGGGGGAAGCAATCAGCCCCAGCATTTT; CDR3: CASSYLSGGSNQPQHF
D: .; V: TRBV11-2; J: TRBJ2-7; size: .; DNA: TGTGCCAGCAGCTTAGGGACTTCCGGATCCTACGAGCAGTACTTC; CDR3: CASSLGTSGSYEQYF
D: TRBD2; V: TRBV19; J: TRBJ2-6; size: .; DNA: TGTGCCAGTACCCGCGGGGGTGGATCTCCTGGGGCCAACGTCCTGACTTTC; CDR3: CASTRGGGSPGANVLTF